This T cell receptor beta chain derives from a study of cytomegalovirus exposure and HLA in healthy donors. The method was immunoSEQ multiplex PCR; TCRdb's version includes in-frame clones alone and lacks a portion of them. The repertoire holds under 300,000 clones, approximately 86% seen once, with 0.95% to 1.1% in the top ten. This CDR3 spans 14 amino acids. The V gene end was trimmed by 3 bases and the J gene end by 7 bases; junction bases not matched to a gene: 6. CDR1 is MNHEY and CDR2 is SMNVEV in the germline V gene (reference sequence). This clone was observed a few times. Input material: PBMCs. This receptor was identified in a woman under 30 in good health and CMV-seronegative. The chain uses TRBV27 and TRBJ2-7; TRBD2 matches at 10 bases. DNA for the CDR3: TGTGCCAGCAGTTTCGCTAGCGGGGGTAGGGAGCAGTACTTC. Its translation: CASSFASGGREQYF.